A single sample gave rise to the 20 T cell receptor beta chains below, sequenced in a study of shared clonotypes between healthy human individuals. Produced via immunoSEQ multiplex PCR; TCRdb's table is partial and in-frame only. This table has about 1,500,000 clones, approximately 96% appearing once. Sequencing used naive CD4+ T cells sorted from blood. Described subset: CD45RA+ positively selected. The receptors were gathered from a man aged 30-40 years in good health.

The chain joins TRBV19 to TRBJ2-2; weak D call: TRBD1 (6 bases). Between the trimmed V and J ends, which lost 3 bases and 7 bases, there was a span of 12 bases. Germline V CDR1 and CDR2: LNHDA, SQIVND (reference sequence). The CDR3 runs 14 residues. This chain's CDR3 is CASSMGHGGGELFF. In nucleotides, the CDR3 is TGTGCCAGTAGTATGGGACATGGAGGCGGGGAGCTGTTTTTT.

The chain joins TRBV7-2 to TRBJ1-1, with 7 bases that match TRBD1. After removal of 1 base from V and 3 bases from J, the junction contained 5 bases not matched to a gene. Germline CDR1 and CDR2: SGHTA and FQGNSA. CDR3 length: 15 amino acids. CDR3 residues: CASSLVGGEYTEAFF. CDR3 in DNA: TGTGCCAGCAGCTTAGTAGGGGGCGAGTACACTGAAGCTTTCTTT.

The chain recombines TRBV7-7 with TRBJ2-1; 7 bases are shared with TRBD2. J was trimmed by 2 bases and V by 3 bases; bases with no gene match: 4. The CDR3 is made up of 15 amino acids. The germline V gene encodes CDR1 SSHAT and CDR2 FNYEAQ (reference sequence). The CDR3 region is CASSFGLAAYNEQFF. CDR3 nucleotides: TGTGCCAGCAGCTTCGGTCTAGCGGCCTACAATGAGCAGTTCTTC.

The genes are TRBV15 and TRBJ2-7, with D possibly being TRBD2 (5 bases). CDR1 is LNHNV, CDR2 YYDKDF, per germline (reference sequence). Trimming shortened V by 5 bases and J by 3 bases, and 8 bases separated the two germline ends. This CDR3 has 12 residues. The CDR3 nucleotides read TGTGCCACCAGCGCCACTAGCTACGAGCAGTACTTC. It encodes CATSATSYEQYF.

The chain uses TRBV7-2 and TRBJ2-7; unclear D gene. Germline CDR1 reads SGHTA; CDR2 reads FQGNSA. V gave up 1 base and J gave up 4 bases, with 8 bases separating them. This CDR3 has 13 residues. CDR3 bases: TGTGCCAGCAGCTTAGATAGGTGGTACGAGCAGTACTTC. This codes for CASSLDRWYEQYF.

The CDR3 sequence is CASSLPLGRGSSEQYF. The DNA of the CDR3 is TGTGCCAGCAGCTTACCCCTGGGACGAGGTAGTAGCGAGCAGTACTTC. The rearrangement joins TRBV7-9 to TRBJ2-7, with D tentatively TRBD1 or TRBD2 (5 bases each). Trimming removed 2 bases at V and 6 bases at J, with 20 bases between. Germline V gene sequence: CDR1 SEHNR, CDR2 FQNEAQ (reference sequence). This CDR3 region has 16 residues.

The chain links TRBV6-4 to TRBJ1-4; TRBD1 is a possible D gene (5 bases). V shed 10 bases and J shed 5 bases, with 14 bases lying between them. This CDR3 comprises 13 residues. Germline V gene lookup returns CDR1 MRHNA and CDR2 SNTAGT. DNA of the CDR3: TGTGCCATGAGGGACGGCCTGAATGAAAAACTGTTTTTT. Residues: CAMRDGLNEKLFF.

The J gene is TRBJ1-3, the V gene TRBV7-9, with TRBD1 as a possible D gene (5 bases). Germline CDR1 reads SEHNR; CDR2 reads FQNEAQ (reference sequence). The CDR3 is made up of 16 amino acids. The V and J ends lost 2 bases and 0 bases respectively, with 11 bases between them. CDR3 loop: CASSLYHRSSGNTIYF. The CDR3 nucleotides read TGTGCCAGCAGCTTATACCACAGGAGCTCTGGAAACACCATATATTTT.

The chain combines TRBV19 with TRBJ2-2; tentatively, D is TRBD1 (6 bases). Germline values: CDR1 LNHDA, CDR2 SQIVND (reference sequence). Trimming removed 7 bases from V and 6 bases from J, with 9 bases in between. The CDR3 is made up of 12 amino acids. The DNA for the CDR3 is TGTGCCAGTACCCAGGGGTCCGGGGAGCTGTTTTTT. This sequence encodes CASTQGSGELFF.

This chain connects TRBV5-1 to TRBJ2-1; D gene ambiguous. The V and J ends lost 1 base and 5 bases respectively, with 10 bases between them. Germline V gives CDR1 SGHRS, CDR2 YFSETQ. The CDR3 totals 14 residues. As DNA, the CDR3 is TGCGCCAGCAGCTTGATGAGCGTGAACAATGAGCAGTTCTTC. Protein product: CASSLMSVNNEQFF.

In the case of this clone: The sample holds other DNA sequences that translate to the same CDR3. The chain links TRBV5-1 to TRBJ1-5; D is ambiguous. The CDR3 spans 13 residues. Germline CDR1 SGHRS, CDR2 YFSETQ. V was cut by 1 base and J by 6 bases, with 8 bases left in between. The CDR3 is CASSLRGSQPQHF. CDR3 in DNA: TGCGCCAGCAGCTTGAGAGGCAGTCAGCCCCAGCATTTT.

The chain couples TRBV5-5 to TRBJ2-2; a possible D gene is TRBD1 (6 bases). The V gene lost 5 bases and the J gene lost 5 bases, with 16 bases spanning the gap. The CDR3 extends over 15 amino acids. The germline V gene encodes CDR1 SGHKS and CDR2 YYEKEE (reference sequence). The CDR3 protein is CASRPDSEQTGELFF. DNA of the CDR3: TGTGCCAGCAGACCGGACAGTGAACAAACCGGGGAGCTGTTTTTT. Full variable domain (rest looked up from reference TRBV5-5 and TRBJ2-2): DAGVTQSPTHLIKTRGQQVTLRCSPISGHKSVSWYQQVLGQGPQFIFQYYEKEERGRGNFPDRFSARQFPNYSSELNVNALLLGDSALYLCASRPDSEQTGELFFGEGSRLTVL.

Concerning this clone itself: In the same sample, other DNA sequences code for this CDR3. The chain couples TRBV28 to TRBJ2-1; D gene uncertain. The germline V gene encodes CDR1 MDHEN and CDR2 SYDVKM. The CDR3 has 12 residues. With 5 bases removed from V and 0 bases from J, the gap between germline ends came to 2 bases. The chain's CDR3 is CASSGSYNEQFF. The CDR3 DNA follows: TGTGCCAGCAGTGGCTCCTACAATGAGCAGTTCTTC.

V is TRBV11-2 and J is TRBJ2-2, with TRBD1 matching over 7 bases. Trimming removed 3 bases from V and 3 bases from J; junction bases left unmatched: 10. The germline V gene encodes CDR1 SGHAT and CDR2 FQNNGV. The CDR3 length is 17 residues. The CDR3 is CASSLGQIRTHTGELFF. In DNA, the CDR3 is TGTGCCAGCAGCTTGGGACAGATAAGAACTCACACCGGGGAGCTGTTTTTT.

This clone was recorded once. DNA of the CDR3: TGTGCCAGCAGCTTAGCGTGGGGGGCCGAGCAGTACTTC. Its protein is CASSLAWGAEQYF. This chain connects TRBV7-9 to TRBJ2-7, with D possibly being TRBD1 or TRBD2 (6 bases each). The CDR3 spans 13 residues. Germline V CDR1 and CDR2: SEHNR, FQNEAQ (reference sequence). V lost 0 bases to trimming and J lost 6 bases, with 9 bases between them. Full variable domain (missing parts from reference TRBV7-9 and TRBJ2-7): DTGVSQNPRHKITKRGQNVTFRCDPISEHNRLYWYRQTLGQGPEFLTYFQNEAQLEKSRLLSDRFSAERPKGSFSTLEIQRTEQGDSAMYLCASSLAWGAEQYFGPGTRLTVT.

The chain links TRBV18 to TRBJ2-2, with TRBD2 matching over 8 bases. V shed 2 bases, J shed 4 bases, and the junction held 6 bases outside the gene matches. Germline V gene data show CDR1 as KGHSH and CDR2 as LQKENI. The CDR3 consists of 16 residues. The CDR3 protein is CASSPFTGTSTGELFF. In DNA form, the CDR3 reads TGTGCCAGCTCACCATTTACCGGGACTAGCACCGGGGAGCTGTTTTTT.

J is TRBJ2-1 and V is TRBV7-9; 8 positions match TRBD2. Unmatched junction bases numbered 5, after V lost 1 base and J lost 0 bases. Germline V gives CDR1 SEHNR, CDR2 FQNEAQ (reference sequence). This CDR3 is 17 amino acids long. CDR3 sequence: CASSLGGLALSYNEQFF. The CDR3 DNA reads as TGTGCCAGCAGCTTAGGAGGACTAGCCCTCTCCTACAATGAGCAGTTCTTC.

The CDR3 sequence: CASGLQGRGEAFF. The CDR3 coding sequence is TGTGCTAGTGGTTTACAGGGAAGGGGTGAAGCTTTCTTT. The gene calls are TRBV12-5 and TRBJ1-1; maybe TRBD1 (6 bases). Germline-derived CDR1 and CDR2 are LGHNT and FRNRAP. This CDR3 has 13 residues. The germline V and J ends were trimmed by 3 bases and 7 bases, with 12 bases remaining between them.

The chain carries TRBV4-3 and TRBJ1-5; D possibly corresponds to TRBD1 (6 bases). Trimming took 4 bases from V and 4 from J, leaving 8 bases between them. CDR3 length equals 13 residues. The germline gives CDR1 LGHNA, CDR2 YSLEER. CDR3 DNA: TGCGCCAGCAGCCTAGACAGGAATCAGCCCCAGCATTTT. It is translated as CASSLDRNQPQHF.

This clone has a single count. The genes are TRBV28 and TRBJ1-4; D remains unclear. CDR1 is MDHEN and CDR2 is SYDVKM in the germline V gene. This CDR3 has 11 amino acids. V lost 6 bases, J lost 6 bases, and 5 bases lay in between. CDR3 sequence (DNA): TGTGCCAGCAGGTTGGATGAAAAACTGTTTTTT. It codes for CASRLDEKLFF.